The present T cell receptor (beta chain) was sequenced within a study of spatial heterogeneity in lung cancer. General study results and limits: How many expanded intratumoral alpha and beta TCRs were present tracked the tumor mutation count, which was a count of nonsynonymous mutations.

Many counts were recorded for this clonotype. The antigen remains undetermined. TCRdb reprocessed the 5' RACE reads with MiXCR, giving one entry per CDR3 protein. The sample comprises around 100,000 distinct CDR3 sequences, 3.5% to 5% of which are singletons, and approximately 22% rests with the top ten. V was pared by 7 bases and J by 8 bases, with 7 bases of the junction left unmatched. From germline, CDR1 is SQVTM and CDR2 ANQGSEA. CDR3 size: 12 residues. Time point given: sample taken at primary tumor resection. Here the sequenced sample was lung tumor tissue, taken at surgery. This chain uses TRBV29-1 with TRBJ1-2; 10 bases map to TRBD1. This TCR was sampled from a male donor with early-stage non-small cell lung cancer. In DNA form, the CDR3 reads TGCAGCGCCGGACAGGGGGAACGCGGCTACACCTTC. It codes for CSAGQGERGYTF.